These 10 T cell receptor beta chains were all obtained from the same sample, sequenced in a study of radiotherapy plus CTLA-4 blockade in lung cancer. Method: immunoSEQ multiplex PCR; TCRdb's copy keeps in-frame clones and lacks some. The data contain tens of thousands of clones, approximately 86% of them singletons. The sequences come from peripheral blood, collected from a patient treated with radiotherapy plus ipilimumab. These receptors were collected from a human donor with non-small cell lung cancer who had a partial response to radiotherapy plus ipilimumab.

The chain recombines TRBV7-2 with TRBJ2-1, with D possibly matching TRBD1 (6 bases). Trimming removed 3 bases from V and 8 bases from J, with 20 bases in between. The CDR3 is 16 amino acids. Germline V gene sequence: CDR1 SGHTA, CDR2 FQGNSA. Here the CDR3 DNA reads TGTGCCAGCAGCTTTAGACAGGTTGCTTCGAGCGATGAGCAGTTCTTC. This translates into CASSFRQVASSDEQFF. Based on the CDR3 plus reference TRBV7-2 and TRBJ2-1, the full variable domain is GAGVSQSPSNKVTEKGKDVELRCDPISGHTALYWYRQSLGQGLEFLIYFQGNSAPDKSGLPSDRFSAERTGGSVSTLTIQRTQQEDSAVYLCASSFRQVASSDEQFFGPGTRLTVL.

V is TRBV6-6 and J is TRBJ1-4; TRBD1 matches at 7 bases. Germline V CDR1 and CDR2: MNHNY, SVGAGI (reference sequence). After removal of 5 bases from V and 7 bases from J, the junction contained 7 bases not matched to a gene. The CDR3 runs 14 residues. CDR3 sequence reads: CASSRTRGTEKLFF. CDR3 DNA sequence: TGTGCCAGCAGTCGCACCAGGGGGACTGAAAAACTGTTTTTT.

The chain carries TRBV7-9 and TRBJ2-7; possibly TRBD1 for D (6 bases). V was trimmed by 5 bases and J by 3 bases, leaving 17 bases between them. The CDR3 is 15 amino acids. Per the germline V gene, CDR1 is SEHNR and CDR2 is FQNEAQ (reference sequence). In nucleotides, the CDR3 is TGTGCCAGCAGCCCTATCGAGGACAGCCTCTACGAGCAGTACGTC. Its protein product is CASSPIEDSLYEQYV.

The rearrangement uses TRBV5-6 and TRBJ1-2, with 7 bases identical to TRBD1. Germline lookup yields CDR1 SGHDT and CDR2 YYEEEE. V lost 4 bases, J lost 0 bases, and 6 bases stayed unmatched. The CDR3 extends over 15 amino acids. The CDR3 bases are TGTGCCAGCAGCGTAACAGGGGTGGCTAACTATGGCTACACCTTC. This sequence encodes CASSVTGVANYGYTF. The full variable domain, completed using reference TRBV5-6 and TRBJ1-2, is DAGVTQSPTHLIKTRGQQVTLRCSPKSGHDTVSWYQQALGQGPQFIFQYYEEEERQRGNFPDRFSGHQFPNYSSELNVNALLLGDSALYLCASSVTGVANYGYTFGSGTRLTVV.

This clone turned up a few times. The V gene is TRBV18, the J gene TRBJ2-7; 8 nucleotides agree with TRBD1. Trimming cost V 5 bases and J 3 bases; bases outside gene matches: 6. Germline lookup yields CDR1 KGHSH and CDR2 LQKENI. The CDR3 has 14 residues. CDR3 residues: CASSKQGANYEQYV. CDR3 DNA: TGTGCCAGCTCAAAGCAGGGGGCGAACTACGAGCAGTACGTC.

This clone showed up just a few times. This chain links TRBV7-9 with TRBJ1-3, with no clear D. Trimming cost V 1 base and J 8 bases, with 6 bases left between them. This CDR3 is 12 amino acids long. Germline V lookup: CDR1 SEHNR, CDR2 FQNEAQ (reference sequence). CDR3 sequence: CASSLGVDTIYF. The CDR3 DNA reads TGTGCCAGCAGCTTAGGCGTCGACACCATATATTTT.

The chain links TRBV28 to TRBJ2-1; D gene ambiguous. The CDR3 is made up of 14 amino acids. The V end lost 4 bases, the J end lost 9 bases, and 16 bases lay between the germline ends. Germline assignment: CDR1 MDHEN and CDR2 SYDVKM. CDR3 sequence reads: CASSSTPRASEQFF. CDR3 in DNA: TGTGCCAGCAGTTCAACCCCGCGCGCGTCTGAGCAGTTCTTC.

The chain recombines TRBV5-1 with TRBJ2-2, with D maybe TRBD1 (5 bases). Trimming cost V 1 base and J 2 bases, with 9 bases left between them. The germline V gene has CDR1 SGHRS and CDR2 YFSETQ. The CDR3 sequence is 15 residues long. The CDR3 DNA follows: TGCGCCAGCAGCTTGTTAGACAGTAACACCGGGGAGCTGTTTTTT. Encoded protein: CASSLLDSNTGELFF.

In this sample, this clone turned up a few times. The V and J genes are TRBV6-6 and TRBJ1-1; perhaps TRBD1 as D (6 bases). The CDR3 spans 14 residues. Germline values: CDR1 MNHNY, CDR2 SVGAGI (reference sequence). V lost 6 bases and J 1 base, leaving 12 bases between the germline ends. CDR3 sequence: CASRLRQENTEAFF. DNA for the CDR3: TGTGCCAGCAGATTGAGACAGGAGAACACTGAAGCTTTCTTT.

The chain has TRBV10-3 and TRBJ2-5; 7 bases align to TRBD2. This CDR3 region has 13 residues. Germline V gives CDR1 ENHRY, CDR2 SYGVKD. J gave up 5 bases and V 4 bases, and 4 bases lay outside the gene matches. The CDR3 region has the DNA TGTGCCATCAGTGCGGGGGGTGGGGAGACCCAGTACTTC. Translating it yields CAISAGGGETQYF.